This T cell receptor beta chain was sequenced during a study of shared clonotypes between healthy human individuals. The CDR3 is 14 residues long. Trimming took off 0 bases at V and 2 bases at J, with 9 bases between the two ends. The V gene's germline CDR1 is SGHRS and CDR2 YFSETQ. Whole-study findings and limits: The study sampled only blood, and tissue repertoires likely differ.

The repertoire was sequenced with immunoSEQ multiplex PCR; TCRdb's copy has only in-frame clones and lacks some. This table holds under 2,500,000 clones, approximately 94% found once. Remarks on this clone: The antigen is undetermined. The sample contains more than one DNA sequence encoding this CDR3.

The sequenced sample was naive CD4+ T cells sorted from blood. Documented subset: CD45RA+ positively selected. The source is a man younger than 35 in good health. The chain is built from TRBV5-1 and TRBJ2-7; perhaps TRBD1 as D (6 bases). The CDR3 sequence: CASSLEGGTYEQYF. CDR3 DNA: TGCGCCAGCAGCTTGGAAGGGGGAACCTACGAGCAGTACTTC. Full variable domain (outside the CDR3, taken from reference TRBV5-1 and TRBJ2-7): KAGVTQTPRYLIKTRGQQVTLSCSPISGHRSVSWYQQTPGQGLQFLFEYFSETQRNKGNFPGRFSGRQFSNSRSEMNVSTLELGDSALYLCASSLEGGTYEQYFGPGTRLTVT.